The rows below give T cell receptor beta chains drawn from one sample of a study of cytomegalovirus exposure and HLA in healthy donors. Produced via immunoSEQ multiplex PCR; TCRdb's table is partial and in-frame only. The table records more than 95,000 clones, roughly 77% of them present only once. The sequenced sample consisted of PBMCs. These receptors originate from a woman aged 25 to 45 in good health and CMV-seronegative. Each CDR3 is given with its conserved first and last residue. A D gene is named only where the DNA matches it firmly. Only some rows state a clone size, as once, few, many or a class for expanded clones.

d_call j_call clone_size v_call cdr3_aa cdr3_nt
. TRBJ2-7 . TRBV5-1 CASSFDWAYEQYF TGCGCCAGCAGTTTCGACTGGGCCTACGAGCAGTACTTC
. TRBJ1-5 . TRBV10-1 CASSGGEGQPQHF TGCGCCAGCAGTGGAGGGGAGGGTCAGCCCCAGCATTTT
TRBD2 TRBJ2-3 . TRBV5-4 CASSTGTSGYTDTQYF TGTGCCAGCAGCACAGGGACTAGCGGGTACACAGATACGCAGTATTTT
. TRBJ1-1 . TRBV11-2 CASSLVRQGTGPEAFF TGTGCCAGCAGCTTAGTGCGGCAGGGAACGGGCCCTGAAGCTTTCTTT
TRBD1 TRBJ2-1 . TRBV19 CASQPGQAYYNEQFF TGTGCCAGTCAACCGGGACAGGCTTACTACAATGAGCAGTTCTTC
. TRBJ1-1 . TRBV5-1 CASSSQQRGGTEAFF TGCGCCAGCAGCTCCCAACAGAGAGGAGGAACTGAAGCTTTCTTT
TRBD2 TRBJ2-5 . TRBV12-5 CASGLVLTSGAAGETQYF TGTGCTAGTGGTTTGGTACTAACTAGCGGGGCCGCGGGAGAGACCCAGTACTTC
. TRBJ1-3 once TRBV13 CASSLTGSGNTIYF TGTGCCAGCAGCCTGACAGGATCTGGAAACACCATATATTTT
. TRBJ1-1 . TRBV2 CASSGAGDLEAFF TGTGCCAGCAGTGGGGCAGGGGATCTTGAAGCTTTCTTT
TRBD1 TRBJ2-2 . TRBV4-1 CASSHPTGQGPTRRTGELFF TGCGCCAGCAGCCACCCTACCGGACAGGGACCTACACGCCGAACCGGGGAGCTGTTTTTT
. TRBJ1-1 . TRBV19 CATSLNTEAFF TGTGCTACAAGTCTGAACACTGAAGCTTTCTTT
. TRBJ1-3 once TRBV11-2 CASSPPRRAGTGNTIYF TGTGCCAGCAGCCCCCCCCGGAGGGCCGGGACTGGAAACACCATATATTTT
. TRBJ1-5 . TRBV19 CASSTRQGNQPQHF TGTGCCAGTAGTACCCGACAGGGCAATCAGCCCCAGCATTTT
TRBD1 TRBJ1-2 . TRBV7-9 CASNSTGTGTYGYTF TGTGCCAGCAACTCAACCGGGACAGGGACCTATGGCTACACCTTC
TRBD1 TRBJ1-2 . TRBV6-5 CASSSRDSNYGYTF TGTGCCAGCAGTTCCCGGGACAGTAACTATGGCTACACCTTC
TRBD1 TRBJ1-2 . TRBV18 CASSGQDYGYTF TGTGCCAGCTCCGGACAGGACTATGGCTACACCTTC
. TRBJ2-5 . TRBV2 CASMEVQEQYF TGTGCCAGCATGGAGGTCCAGGAGCAGTACTTC
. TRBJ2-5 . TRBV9 CASSVGLGSGETQYF TGTGCCAGCAGCGTAGGGCTTGGGTCGGGGGAGACCCAGTACTTC
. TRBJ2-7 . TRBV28 CASSPGTASYEQYF TGTGCCAGCAGCCCAGGGACTGCCTCCTACGAGCAGTACTTC
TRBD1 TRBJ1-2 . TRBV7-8 CASSSGTGTYGYTF TGTGCCAGCAGCTCTGGGACAGGAACCTATGGCTACACCTTC
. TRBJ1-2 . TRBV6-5 CASRRGRGDYGYTF TGTGCCAGCAGGAGGGGTCGGGGGGACTATGGCTACACCTTC
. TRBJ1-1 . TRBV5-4 CASSERQNTEAFF TGTGCCAGCAGCGAGAGACAGAACACTGAAGCTTTCTTT
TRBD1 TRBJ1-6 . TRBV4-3 CASSQAVPGTGEISPLHF TGCGCCAGCAGCCAAGCAGTCCCCGGGACAGGGGAAATTTCACCCCTCCACTTT
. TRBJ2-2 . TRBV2 CASATGVPTGELFF TGTGCCAGCGCGACGGGAGTTCCCACCGGGGAGCTGTTTTTT
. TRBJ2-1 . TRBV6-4 CASGKTGEGYNEQLF TGTGCCAGCGGGAAGACAGGGGAGGGTTACAATGAGCAGCTCTTC
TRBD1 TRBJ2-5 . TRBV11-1 CASSLGERGRGRDETQYF TGTGCCAGCAGCTTAGGGGAAAGGGGGCGAGGCCGGGATGAGACCCAGTACTTC
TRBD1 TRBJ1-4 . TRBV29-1 CSVDRAYEKLFF TGCAGCGTGGACAGGGCCTATGAAAAACTGTTTTTT
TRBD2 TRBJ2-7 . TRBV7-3 CASSLTPGGAEQYF TGTGCCAGCAGCTTAACTCCGGGGGGGGCCGAGCAGTACTTC
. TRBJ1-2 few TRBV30 CAWIEGYTF TGTGCCTGGATAGAGGGCTACACCTTC
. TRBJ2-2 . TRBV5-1 CASSLEASGSSIGELFF TGCGCCAGCAGCTTGGAGGCTTCGGGGAGTTCGATCGGGGAGCTGTTTTTT